This T cell receptor beta chain appears in the sequencing data of a study of T cells after posttransplantation cyclophosphamide. Findings and limits, study-wide: Recipient CMV seropositivity and CMV reactivation strongly tracked TRB clonality.

In regard to this clone: Its antigen is unidentified.

Measured with immunoSEQ multiplex PCR; TCRdb has only the in-frame clones, and not every one. The table lists some 18,000 clones, roughly nine tenths of them singletons, with about 7% in the top ten. Trimming cost V 7 bases and J 5 bases; bases outside gene matches: 11. CDR1 is MDHEN and CDR2 is SYDVKM in the germline V gene. CDR3 size: 14 residues. Busulfan-fludarabine conditioning, marrow transplant, and cyclophosphamide on days +3 and +4 were administered. The chain employs TRBV28 and TRBJ2-7, with 7 bases lining up with TRBD1. This sample comprised PBMCs, obtained after allogeneic stem cell transplant with posttransplant cyclophosphamide. This sequence was found in a female patient aged 40-49 years who received an allogeneic stem cell transplant from a related donor, was CMV-positive, and had no GVHD. Some T cells may possibly be graft donor cells. CDR3 sequence reads: CASIRGQGNNEQYF. DNA of the CDR3: TGTGCCAGCATAAGGGGGCAGGGGAACAACGAGCAGTACTTC.